A selection of T cell receptor beta chains follows, all from one sample in a study of CXCR3-negative and CXCR3-positive naive CD8 T cells. TCRdb re-called the 5' RACE reads and gives one entry per CDR3 protein, without DNA. This sample contains tens of thousands of distinct CDR3 sequences. Sequencing input: naive CXCR3- CD8+ T cells from blood. The receptor source for this set is a human donor in good health. Some clones in this sample may be carry-over from other donors' samples. CDR3s include the opening cysteine and the closing phenylalanine or tryptophan. Clone size is shown for a subset of rows, as once, few, many or a class of expanded clone.

size: NA; V: TRBV6-5; J: TRBJ2-7; CDR3: CASRNRGTESRTSPYEQYF
size: NA; V: TRBV4-1; J: TRBJ1-1; CDR3: CASSQEVGFLGTEAFF
size: NA; V: TRBV29-1; J: TRBJ2-3; CDR3: CSVGLRTSSKGTDTQYF
size: NA; V: TRBV10-3; J: TRBJ2-7; CDR3: CAISESRETPSSYEQYF
size: medium-sized; V: TRBV7-3; J: TRBJ1-1; CDR3: CASSSRGWTEAFF
size: NA; V: TRBV29-1; J: TRBJ2-7; CDR3: CSALGTREQYF
size: NA; V: TRBV9; J: TRBJ2-1; CDR3: CASSQTGNEQFF
size: NA; V: TRBV14; J: TRBJ2-1; CDR3: CASSQTLDNEQFF
size: NA; V: TRBV7-6; J: TRBJ1-1; CDR3: CASSLGKRVSGIWGTEAFF
size: NA; V: TRBV29-1; J: TRBJ1-1; CDR3: CSVEQGDGTEAFF
size: NA; V: TRBV20-1; J: TRBJ2-1; CDR3: CSAIPGIVSYNEQFF
size: NA; V: TRBV20-1; J: TRBJ1-5; CDR3: CSAGDRDRPNSNQPQHF
size: NA; V: TRBV20-1; J: TRBJ2-7; CDR3: CSARDLVSRAEVYEQYF
size: NA; V: TRBV7-9; J: TRBJ2-4; CDR3: CASSGEVNIQYF
size: NA; V: TRBV28; J: TRBJ2-1; CDR3: CASSFGGEGGVYNEQFF
size: NA; V: TRBV7-2; J: TRBJ2-7; CDR3: CASSLIQGEEYEQYF
size: medium-sized; V: TRBV20-1; J: TRBJ1-5; CDR3: CSARDMGEGNQPQHF
size: NA; V: TRBV4-2; J: TRBJ2-3; CDR3: CASSQVAGDTQYF
size: NA; V: TRBV29-1; J: TRBJ1-2; CDR3: CSVESDNKNYGYTF
size: NA; V: TRBV29-1; J: TRBJ2-7; CDR3: CSVGGSYEQYF
size: NA; V: TRBV19; J: TRBJ1-1; CDR3: CASSETMNTEAFF
size: NA; V: TRBV12-3/TRBV12-4; J: TRBJ2-3; CDR3: CASTLLTSGATDTQYF
size: NA; V: TRBV5-1; J: TRBJ1-1; CDR3: CASSLVLGQNTEAFF
size: NA; V: TRBV29-1; J: TRBJ2-5; CDR3: CSAPGWGQDHPGETQYF
size: NA; V: TRBV25-1; J: TRBJ1-6; CDR3: CASSEWDNSYNSPLHF
size: NA; V: TRBV15; J: TRBJ1-2; CDR3: CATSRDSSGANGYTF
size: NA; V: TRBV5-1; J: TRBJ2-1; CDR3: CASSLVGAEQFF
size: NA; V: TRBV14; J: TRBJ2-3; CDR3: CASRASGGITDTQYF
size: NA; V: TRBV29-1; J: TRBJ2-7; CDR3: CSVVDSGPSPTYEQYF
size: NA; V: TRBV7-9; J: TRBJ1-1; CDR3: CASSLTNTEAFF
size: NA; V: TRBV29-1; J: TRBJ2-7; CDR3: CSVVSGGVYEQYF
size: medium-sized; V: TRBV4-3; J: TRBJ2-4; CDR3: CASSQHYRDSLGIQYF
size: NA; V: TRBV11-3; J: TRBJ1-1; CDR3: CASSAGQPSTEAFF
size: NA; V: TRBV19; J: TRBJ2-7; CDR3: CASGTDPYEQYF
size: NA; V: TRBV19; J: TRBJ2-1; CDR3: CASSISNEQFF
size: NA; V: TRBV4-3; J: TRBJ2-7; CDR3: CASSLGRGSNYEQYF
size: NA; V: TRBV29-1; J: TRBJ2-1; CDR3: CSVVGRDRGDDEQFF
size: NA; V: TRBV4-2; J: TRBJ2-7; CDR3: CASSPETVIYEQYF
size: NA; V: TRBV9; J: TRBJ1-2; CDR3: CASSAGTGYGYTF
size: NA; V: TRBV7-9; J: TRBJ2-5; CDR3: CASNGGLSLDPIPQETQYF
size: NA; V: TRBV6-2/TRBV6-3; J: TRBJ2-7; CDR3: CASSYSSGSYEQYF
size: NA; V: TRBV25-1; J: TRBJ1-2; CDR3: CASSTHFYGYTF
size: NA; V: TRBV13; J: TRBJ2-1; CDR3: CASSPYTGGANNEQFF
size: NA; V: TRBV7-9; J: TRBJ2-5; CDR3: CASSPRGSQETQYF
size: NA; V: TRBV9; J: TRBJ2-7; CDR3: CASSFGTTSSYEQYF
size: NA; V: TRBV20-1; J: TRBJ1-4; CDR3: CSASQQNHDWNEKLFF
size: NA; V: TRBV9; J: TRBJ2-7; CDR3: CASSAGTAPYEQYF
size: medium-sized; V: TRBV4-2; J: TRBJ2-2; CDR3: CASSPSSENTGELFF
size: medium-sized; V: TRBV28; J: TRBJ2-2; CDR3: CASSHDRASSAGELFF
size: NA; V: TRBV25-1; J: TRBJ1-2; CDR3: CASSVDRGAGYTF
size: NA; V: TRBV11-2; J: TRBJ2-7; CDR3: CASSLAPAGTVYEQYF
size: medium-sized; V: TRBV5-5; J: TRBJ2-7; CDR3: CASSLMGYEQYF